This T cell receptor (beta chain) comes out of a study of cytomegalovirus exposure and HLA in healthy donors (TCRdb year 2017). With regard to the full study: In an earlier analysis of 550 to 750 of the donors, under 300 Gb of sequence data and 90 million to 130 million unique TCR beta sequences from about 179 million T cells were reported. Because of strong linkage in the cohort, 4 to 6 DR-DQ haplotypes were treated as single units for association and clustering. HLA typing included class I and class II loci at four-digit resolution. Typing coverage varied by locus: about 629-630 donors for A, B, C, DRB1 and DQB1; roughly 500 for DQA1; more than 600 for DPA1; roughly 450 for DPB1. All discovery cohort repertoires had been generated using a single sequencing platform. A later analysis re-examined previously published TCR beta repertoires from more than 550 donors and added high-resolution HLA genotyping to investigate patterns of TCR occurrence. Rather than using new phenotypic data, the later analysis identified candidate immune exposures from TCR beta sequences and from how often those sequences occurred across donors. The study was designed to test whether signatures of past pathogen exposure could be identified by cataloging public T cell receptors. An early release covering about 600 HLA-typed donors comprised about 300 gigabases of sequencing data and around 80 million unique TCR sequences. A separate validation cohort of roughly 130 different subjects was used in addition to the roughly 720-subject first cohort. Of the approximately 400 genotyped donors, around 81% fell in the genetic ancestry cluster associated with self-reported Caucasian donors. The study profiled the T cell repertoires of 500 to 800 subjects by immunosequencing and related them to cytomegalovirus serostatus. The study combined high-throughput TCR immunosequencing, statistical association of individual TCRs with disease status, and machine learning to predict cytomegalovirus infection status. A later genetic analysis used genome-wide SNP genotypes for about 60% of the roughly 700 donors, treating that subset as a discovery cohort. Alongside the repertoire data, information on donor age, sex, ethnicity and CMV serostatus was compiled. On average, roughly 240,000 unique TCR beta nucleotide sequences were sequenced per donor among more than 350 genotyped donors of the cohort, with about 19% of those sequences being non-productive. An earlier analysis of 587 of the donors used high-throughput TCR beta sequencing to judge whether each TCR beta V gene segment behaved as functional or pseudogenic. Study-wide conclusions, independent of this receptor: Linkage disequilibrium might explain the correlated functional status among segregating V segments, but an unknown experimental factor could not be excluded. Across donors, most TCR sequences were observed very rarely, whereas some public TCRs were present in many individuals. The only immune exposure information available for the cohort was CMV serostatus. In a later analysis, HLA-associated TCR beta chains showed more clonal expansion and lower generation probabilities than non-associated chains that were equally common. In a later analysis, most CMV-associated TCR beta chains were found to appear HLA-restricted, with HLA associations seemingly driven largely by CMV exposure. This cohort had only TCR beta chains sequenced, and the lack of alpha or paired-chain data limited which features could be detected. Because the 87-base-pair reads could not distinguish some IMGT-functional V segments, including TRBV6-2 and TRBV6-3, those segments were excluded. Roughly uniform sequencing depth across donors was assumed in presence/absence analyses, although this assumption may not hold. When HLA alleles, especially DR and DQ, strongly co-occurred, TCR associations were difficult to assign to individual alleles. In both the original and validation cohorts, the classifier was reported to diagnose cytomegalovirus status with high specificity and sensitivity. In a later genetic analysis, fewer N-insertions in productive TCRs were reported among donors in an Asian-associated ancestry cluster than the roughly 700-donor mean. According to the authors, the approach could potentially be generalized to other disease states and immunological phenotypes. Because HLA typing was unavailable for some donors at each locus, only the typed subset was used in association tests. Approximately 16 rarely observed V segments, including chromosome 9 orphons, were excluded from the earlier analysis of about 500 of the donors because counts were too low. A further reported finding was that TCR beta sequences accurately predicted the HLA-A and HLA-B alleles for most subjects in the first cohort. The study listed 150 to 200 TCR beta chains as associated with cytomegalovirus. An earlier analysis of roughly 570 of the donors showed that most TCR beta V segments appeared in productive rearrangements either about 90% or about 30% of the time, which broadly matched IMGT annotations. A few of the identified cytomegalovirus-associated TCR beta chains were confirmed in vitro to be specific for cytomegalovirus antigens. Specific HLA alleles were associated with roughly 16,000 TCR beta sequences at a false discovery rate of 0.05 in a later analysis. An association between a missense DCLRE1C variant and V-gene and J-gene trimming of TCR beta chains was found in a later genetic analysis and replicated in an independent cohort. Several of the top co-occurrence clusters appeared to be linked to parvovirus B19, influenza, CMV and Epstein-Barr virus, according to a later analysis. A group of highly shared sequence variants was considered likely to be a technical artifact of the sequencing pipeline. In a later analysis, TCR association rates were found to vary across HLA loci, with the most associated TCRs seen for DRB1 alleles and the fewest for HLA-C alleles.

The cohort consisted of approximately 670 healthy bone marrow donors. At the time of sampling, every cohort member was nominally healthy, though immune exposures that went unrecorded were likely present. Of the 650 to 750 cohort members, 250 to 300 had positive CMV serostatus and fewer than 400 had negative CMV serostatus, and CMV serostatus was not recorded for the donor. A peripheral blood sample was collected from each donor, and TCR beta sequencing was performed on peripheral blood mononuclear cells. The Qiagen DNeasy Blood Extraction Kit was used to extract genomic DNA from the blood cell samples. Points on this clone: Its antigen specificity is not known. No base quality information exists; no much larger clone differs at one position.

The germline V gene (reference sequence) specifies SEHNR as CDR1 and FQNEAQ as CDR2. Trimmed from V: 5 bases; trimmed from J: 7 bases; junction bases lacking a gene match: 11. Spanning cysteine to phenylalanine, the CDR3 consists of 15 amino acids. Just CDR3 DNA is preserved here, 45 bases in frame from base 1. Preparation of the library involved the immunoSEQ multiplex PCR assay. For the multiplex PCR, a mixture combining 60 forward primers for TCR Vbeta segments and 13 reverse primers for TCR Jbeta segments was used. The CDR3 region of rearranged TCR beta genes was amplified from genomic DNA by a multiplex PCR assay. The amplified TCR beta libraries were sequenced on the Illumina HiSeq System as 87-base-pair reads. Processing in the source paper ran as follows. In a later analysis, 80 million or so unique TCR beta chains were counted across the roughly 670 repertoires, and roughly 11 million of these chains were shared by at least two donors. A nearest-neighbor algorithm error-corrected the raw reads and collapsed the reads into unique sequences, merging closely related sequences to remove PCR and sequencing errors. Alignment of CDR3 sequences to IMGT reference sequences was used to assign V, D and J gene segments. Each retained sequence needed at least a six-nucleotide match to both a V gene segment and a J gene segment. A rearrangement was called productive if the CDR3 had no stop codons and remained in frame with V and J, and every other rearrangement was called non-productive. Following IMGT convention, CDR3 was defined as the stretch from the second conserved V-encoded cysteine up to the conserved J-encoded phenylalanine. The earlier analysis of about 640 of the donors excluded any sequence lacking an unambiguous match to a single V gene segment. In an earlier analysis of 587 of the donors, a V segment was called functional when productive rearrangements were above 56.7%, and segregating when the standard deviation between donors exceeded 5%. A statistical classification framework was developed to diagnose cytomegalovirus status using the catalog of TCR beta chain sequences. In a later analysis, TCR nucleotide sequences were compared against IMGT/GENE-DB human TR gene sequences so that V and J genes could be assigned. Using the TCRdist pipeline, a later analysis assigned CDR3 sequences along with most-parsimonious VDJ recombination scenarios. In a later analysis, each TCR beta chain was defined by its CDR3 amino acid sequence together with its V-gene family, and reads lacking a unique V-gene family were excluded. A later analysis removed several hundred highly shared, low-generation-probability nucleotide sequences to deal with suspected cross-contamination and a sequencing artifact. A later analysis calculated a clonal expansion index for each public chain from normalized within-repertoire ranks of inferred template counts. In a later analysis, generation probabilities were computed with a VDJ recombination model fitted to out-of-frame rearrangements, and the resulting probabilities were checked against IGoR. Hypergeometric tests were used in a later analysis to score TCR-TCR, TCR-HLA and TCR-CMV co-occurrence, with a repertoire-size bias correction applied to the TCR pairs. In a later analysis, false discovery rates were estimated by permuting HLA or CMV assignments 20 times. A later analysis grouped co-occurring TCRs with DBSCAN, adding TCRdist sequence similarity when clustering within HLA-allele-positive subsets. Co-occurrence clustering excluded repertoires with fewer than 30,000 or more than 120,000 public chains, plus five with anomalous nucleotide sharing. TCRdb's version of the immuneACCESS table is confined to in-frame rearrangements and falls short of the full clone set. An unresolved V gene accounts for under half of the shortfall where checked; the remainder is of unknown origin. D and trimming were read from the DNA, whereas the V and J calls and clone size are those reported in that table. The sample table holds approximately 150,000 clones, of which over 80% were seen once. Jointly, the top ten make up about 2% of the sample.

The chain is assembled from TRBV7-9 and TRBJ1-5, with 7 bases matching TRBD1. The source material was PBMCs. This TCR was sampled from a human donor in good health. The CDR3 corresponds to CASSQGSRDRQPQHF. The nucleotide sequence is TGTGCCAGCAGCCAAGGGAGTAGGGACAGACAGCCCCAGCATTTT.